The 17 T cell receptor beta chains presented below share a single source sample, sequenced in a study of T cell changes during pregnancy in multiple sclerosis. The repertoire was sequenced with immunoSEQ multiplex PCR; TCRdb's copy has only in-frame clones and lacks some. The sample contains more than 50,000 clones, about 89% of which appear only once. Sequences were derived from CD4+ T cells from peripheral blood mononuclear cells, sampled after pregnancy. The receptors here all came from a female donor in good health, enrolled as a control in a pregnancy study.

The V and J genes are TRBV5-6 and TRBJ2-5, with D perhaps TRBD2 (5 bases). In germline, CDR1 is SGHDT, CDR2 YYEEEE. V lost 4 bases and J 11 bases, leaving 18 bases between the germline ends. The CDR3 loop spans 13 amino acids. CDR3 sequence: CASSLSSVWEQYF. The CDR3, as DNA: TGTGCCAGCAGCCTCTCGTCCGTCTGGGAGCAGTACTTC.

The CDR3 sequence: CASVGGQETQYF. DNA for the CDR3: TGTGCCAGCGTCGGCGGCCAAGAGACCCAGTACTTC. The V and J genes are TRBV6-6 and TRBJ2-5, with unresolved D. V was cut by 8 bases and J by 1 base, with 8 bases left in between. Germline V lookup: CDR1 MNHNY, CDR2 SVGAGI (reference sequence). CDR3 length: 12 residues.

This rearrangement joins TRBV6-1 to TRBJ1-6; D is undetermined. CDR1 MNHNS and CDR2 SASEGT come from the germline V gene. The CDR3 is 15 amino acids. V shed 0 bases and J shed 7 bases, with 10 bases lying between them. CDR3 region: CASSEASVLNSPLHF. The CDR3 nucleotides read TGTGCCAGCAGTGAAGCGTCTGTCCTGAATTCACCCCTCCACTTT.

V gene TRBV5-1 combines with J gene TRBJ1-5; 10 bases map to TRBD1. The CDR3 runs 15 residues. Germline assignment: CDR1 SGHRS and CDR2 YFSETQ. Unmatched junction bases numbered 5, after V lost 2 bases and J lost 6 bases. The CDR3 DNA is TGCGCCAGCAGCTTAACGGGGACAGGGGTTCAGCCCCAGCATTTT. Protein product: CASSLTGTGVQPQHF.

This sequence joins TRBV27 and TRBJ1-2, with D perhaps matching TRBD1 (5 bases). CDR1 MNHEY and CDR2 SMNVEV come from the germline V gene (reference sequence). V lost 3 bases, J lost 5 bases, and 13 bases lay in between. CDR3 length: 14 residues. As DNA, the CDR3 is TGTGCCAGCAGTTTCAGCAGGGAGGGGTATGGCTACACCTTC. Its translation: CASSFSREGYGYTF.

The table lists this clone with a few counts. The chain carries TRBV7-3 and TRBJ2-5, with TRBD1 matching 9 bases. This CDR3 is 15 amino acids long. With 5 bases clipped from V and 5 bases from J, the junction kept 9 bases outside the gene matches. The germline V gene has CDR1 SGHTA and CDR2 FQGTGA. CDR3 residues: CASSPRGQGLETQYF. The CDR3 DNA follows: TGTGCCAGCAGCCCCCGAGGACAGGGGTTGGAGACCCAGTACTTC.

The chain is built from TRBV9 and TRBJ2-3; a possible D gene is TRBD2 (6 bases). Germline CDR1 and CDR2: SGDLS and YYNGEE. CDR3 length: 15 residues. The V end was cut by 3 bases, the J end by 4 bases, with 15 bases between. The CDR3 DNA is TGTGCCAGCAGCGCCCGGGGGATCGGATCAGATACGCAGTATTTT. Its protein product is CASSARGIGSDTQYF.

This chain uses TRBV7-2 with TRBJ2-5; 14 bases line up with TRBD2. J lost 5 bases, V lost 5 bases, and 7 bases had no gene match. Germline lookup yields CDR1 SGHTA and CDR2 FQGNSA. The CDR3 contains 16 residues. This CDR3 reads CASSRGGTSGGETQYF. As DNA, the CDR3 is TGTGCCAGCAGCCGCGGTGGGACTAGCGGGGGTGAGACCCAGTACTTC.

This rearrangement joins TRBV5-1 to TRBJ2-3, with D maybe TRBD2 (6 bases). V gave up 4 bases and J gave up 1 base, with 7 bases separating them. The CDR3 covers 13 residues. CDR1 and CDR2 (germline): SGHRS, YFSETQ. This CDR3 is CASSGGGTDTQYF. CDR3 sequence (DNA): TGCGCCAGCAGCGGCGGGGGCACAGATACGCAGTATTTT.

Concerning this clone: Sequence at one end of the junction differs from germline and may be a read error. This rearrangement joins TRBV6-5 to TRBJ1-2; 8 positions agree with TRBD1. Germline V gene data show CDR1 as MNHEY and CDR2 as SVGAGI. CDR3 size: 13 residues. The CDR3 region is CASRIPGQEGTYF. The CDR3 DNA reads as TGTGCCAGCAGGATTCCGGGACAGGAGGGGACTTACTTC.

The chain links TRBV6-6 to TRBJ1-4; 7 positions agree with TRBD1. The CDR3 consists of 14 residues. The V segment lost 5 bases and the J segment 4 bases; nucleotides outside the gene matches: 4. Germline assignment: CDR1 MNHNY and CDR2 SVGAGI (reference sequence). This chain's CDR3 is CASSRGTVNEKLFF. CDR3 nucleotide sequence: TGTGCCAGCAGTAGAGGGACAGTTAATGAAAAACTGTTTTTT.

This clone has just one count. The J gene is TRBJ2-3, the V gene TRBV6-5, with D perhaps TRBD2 (6 bases). The germline gives CDR1 MNHEY, CDR2 SVGAGI. The V end was cut by 5 bases, the J end by 1 base, with 10 bases between. The CDR3 loop spans 14 amino acids. In DNA form, the CDR3 reads TGTGCCAGCAGTGTCTCGGGAGGCACAGATACGCAGTATTTT. This encodes CASSVSGGTDTQYF.

The V gene is TRBV29-1, the J gene TRBJ1-2; D not resolved. There are 13 residues in the CDR3. Germline assignment: CDR1 SQVTM and CDR2 ANQGSEA. V dropped 3 bases and J dropped 6 bases, with 14 bases sitting between them. The CDR3: CSVEQTRVDGYTF. CDR3 DNA sequence: TGCAGCGTTGAGCAAACGCGGGTAGATGGCTACACCTTC.

This clone was recorded only once. The gene calls are TRBV21-1 and TRBJ2-2; no check of the table's D call, TRBD1, against the DNA was made. TRBV21-1 represents a pseudogene. This CDR3 has 15 amino acids. In DNA, the CDR3 is TGTGCCAGCAGCCAAAAACAGGGGAACACCGGGGAGCTGTTTTTT. Encoded protein: CASSQKQGNTGELFF.

V and J are TRBV7-2 and TRBJ1-2; D is uncertain. This CDR3 contains 13 residues. V lost 1 base to trimming and J lost 3 bases, with 6 bases between them. Germline V gene sequence: CDR1 SGHTA, CDR2 FQGNSA. CDR3 protein: CASSLERDYGYTF. In nucleotides, the CDR3 is TGTGCCAGCAGCTTAGAGCGGGACTATGGCTACACCTTC.

The rearrangement links TRBV18 to TRBJ1-5, with D unresolved. The V gene lost 2 bases and the J gene lost 3 bases, with 8 bases spanning the gap. The CDR3 is made up of 14 amino acids. From germline, CDR1 is KGHSH and CDR2 LQKENI. The CDR3 protein is CASSPTQPNQPQHF. The CDR3 coding sequence is TGTGCCAGCTCACCAACACAGCCCAATCAGCCCCAGCATTTT. The variable domain in full, with the rest retrieved from reference TRBV18 and TRBJ1-5, is NAGVMQNPRHLVRRRGQEARLRCSPMKGHSHVYWYRQLPEEGLKFMVYLQKENIIDESGMPKERFSAEFPKEGPSILRIQQVVRGDSAAYFCASSPTQPNQPQHFGDGTRLSIL.

This rearrangement joins TRBV27 to TRBJ2-7; 8 positions agree with TRBD1. With V trimmed by 8 bases and J by 2 bases, 5 bases remained unmatched. The CDR3 has 13 amino acids. In germline, CDR1 is MNHEY, CDR2 SMNVEV (reference sequence). The DNA for the CDR3 is TGTGCCAGCGGACCGACAGGGGCCTACGAGCAGTACTTC. Translation gives CASGPTGAYEQYF.